This T cell receptor (beta chain) was identified during a study of response to subunit inactivated influenza vaccine. The study, taken as a whole, reports: Each seasonal flu vaccination may recruit only limited new T cells, authors suggested.

One entry per CDR3 protein, called by TCRdb with MiXCR from the RT-PCR reads. The data contain 200,000 to 300,000 distinct CDR3 sequences, 12% of them seen just once; the ten biggest clones take up about 7.8%. This clonotype was seen ten or more times. Its target is not known. The CDR3 covers 13 residues. The V gene lost 6 bases and the J gene lost 12 bases, with 17 bases spanning the gap. Germline CDR1 reads MNHNS; CDR2 reads SASEGT. Sequenced here: non-naive T cells sorted from PBMCs, sampled 14 to 15 days before vaccination. The TCR comes from a man aged 50-60 years who received an inactivated influenza vaccine. V is TRBV6-1 and J is TRBJ1-4; D is possibly TRBD1 (6 bases). The CDR3 nucleotides read TGTGCCAGCAGGGGGGACACCGCCGGAGAACTGTTTTTT. This codes for CASRGDTAGELFF.